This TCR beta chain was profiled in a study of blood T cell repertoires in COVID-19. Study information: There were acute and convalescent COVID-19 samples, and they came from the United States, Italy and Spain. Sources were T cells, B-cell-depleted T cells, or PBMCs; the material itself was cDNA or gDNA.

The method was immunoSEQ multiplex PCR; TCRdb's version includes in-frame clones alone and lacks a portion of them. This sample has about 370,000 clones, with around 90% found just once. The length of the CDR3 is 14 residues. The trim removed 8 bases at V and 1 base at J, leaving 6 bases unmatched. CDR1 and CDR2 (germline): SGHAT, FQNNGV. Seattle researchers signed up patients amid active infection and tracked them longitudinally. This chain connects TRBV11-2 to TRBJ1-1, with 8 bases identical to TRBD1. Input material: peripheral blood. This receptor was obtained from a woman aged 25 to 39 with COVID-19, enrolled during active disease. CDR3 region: CASVRGQGNTEAFF. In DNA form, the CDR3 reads TGTGCCAGCGTCAGGGGGCAGGGGAACACTGAAGCTTTCTTT.